This TCR beta chain is drawn from a study of read filtering for tumor transcriptome and immune sequencing. Overall study: Revised staging placed eight or nine patients in R-ISS I, 15 to 20 in II, roughly 7 in III.

From around 440 ng of RNA, a library with molecular barcoded alpha/delta and beta/gamma adaptors was made. One entry per CDR3 protein, called by TCRdb with MiXCR from the reads. The table has approximately 62,000 distinct CDR3 sequences, around a fifth seen once. Study-level points and caveats: IR-seq captured clonotypes deeper and more reliably than RNA-seq. About 82% of IR-seq clonotypes had a single read, yet these held about 3.4% of reads.

This clonotype was seen a few times. Antigen: not known. At the time of active disease, bone marrow was collected from every patient. Trimming took off 0 bases at V and 2 bases at J, with 4 bases between the two ends. Germline V gives CDR1 SGHRS, CDR2 YFSETQ. The CDR3 loop spans 13 amino acids. This sequence was found in a donor aged 40 or over with multiple myeloma. Specimen: a population of CD138-negative cells sorted from bone marrow. The chain employs TRBV5-1 and TRBJ2-3; D call uncertain. The CDR3 bases are TGCGCCAGCAGCTTGGGTTCCACAGATACGCAGTATTTT. This translates into CASSLGSTDTQYF.